Listed below are T cell receptor beta chains from one sample, sequenced in a study of T cells after yellow fever vaccination. TCRdb ran MiXCR on the 5' RACE reads and lists one entry per CDR3 protein. The sample lists roughly 340,000 distinct CDR3 sequences, almost 4% occurring once. The sample in question was PBMCs, obtained 5 days after the yellow fever booster vaccination. Receptors originate from a man between 18 and 35 years old who received the YFV17D yellow fever vaccine. The CDR3 runs from the conserved cysteine through the conserved F or W. The D gene is left open where the match is weak. Clone size is stated in some rows and not others, as once, few, many or a class when expanded.

d_gene: TRBD1
j_gene: TRBJ1-2
v_gene: TRBV14
abundance: many
CDR3nt: TGTGCCAGCAGTCGTGGACAGGGGTTGGGCTATGGCTACACCTTC
CDR3aa: CASSRGQGLGYGYTF

d_gene: TRBD1
j_gene: TRBJ1-5
v_gene: TRBV4-1
abundance: few
CDR3nt: TGCGCCAGCAGCCAAGGAATTAGGGGGCTCCGCGCTGGTAGCAATCAGCCCCAGCATTTT
CDR3aa: CASSQGIRGLRAGSNQPQHF

d_gene: .
j_gene: TRBJ2-2
v_gene: TRBV12-3/TRBV12-4
abundance: many
CDR3nt: TGTGCCAGCAGCCCCGGACTGCTGAACACCGGGGAGCTGTTTTTT
CDR3aa: CASSPGLLNTGELFF

d_gene: .
j_gene: TRBJ2-3
v_gene: TRBV5-1
abundance: .
CDR3nt: TGCGCCAGCAGCTTGGAAATGAAGAAAGGTGGGGATACGCAGTATTTT
CDR3aa: CASSLEMKKGGDTQYF

d_gene: TRBD1
j_gene: TRBJ2-3
v_gene: TRBV12-3/TRBV12-4
abundance: .
CDR3nt: TGTGCCAGCAGCCAACAGGGGCAGGGAGATACGCAGTATTTT
CDR3aa: CASSQQGQGDTQYF

d_gene: .
j_gene: TRBJ1-4
v_gene: TRBV4-3
abundance: many
CDR3nt: TGCGCCAGCAGCCAAGACGGGGGGGTTGGTGAAAAACTGTTTTTT
CDR3aa: CASSQDGGVGEKLFF

d_gene: .
j_gene: TRBJ2-1
v_gene: TRBV12-3/TRBV12-4
abundance: .
CDR3nt: TGTGCCAGCAGTTTCAGAGGGGACAATGAGCAGTTCTTC
CDR3aa: CASSFRGDNEQFF

d_gene: TRBD2
j_gene: TRBJ2-3
v_gene: TRBV5-4
abundance: many
CDR3nt: TGTGCCAGCAGCCCCGCGGGCGGGGGGGTTACAGATACGCAGTATTTT
CDR3aa: CASSPAGGGVTDTQYF

d_gene: .
j_gene: TRBJ2-3
v_gene: TRBV3-2
abundance: .
CDR3nt: TGTGCCAGCAGCCAAGAGAGGACTAGCGAAAGGGATACGCAGTATTTT
CDR3aa: CASSQERTSERDTQYF

d_gene: TRBD1
j_gene: TRBJ2-5
v_gene: TRBV10-3
abundance: many
CDR3nt: TGTGCCATCAGACCGGGACAGCTTACCCAAGAGACCCAGTACTTC
CDR3aa: CAIRPGQLTQETQYF

d_gene: .
j_gene: TRBJ1-2
v_gene: TRBV30
abundance: few
CDR3nt: TGTGCCTGGAGTGGAGTAAGCAGATCGTCTGGCTACACCTTC
CDR3aa: CAWSGVSRSSGYTF

d_gene: .
j_gene: TRBJ2-3
v_gene: TRBV5-1
abundance: .
CDR3nt: TGCGCCAGCAGCTTGGCCAACGGGTCCCCGGCGGGAGATACGCAGTATTTT
CDR3aa: CASSLANGSPAGDTQYF

d_gene: .
j_gene: TRBJ1-2
v_gene: TRBV7-9
abundance: many
CDR3nt: TGTGCCAGCAGCTTAGTGTCCAGATCCTATGGCTACACCTTC
CDR3aa: CASSLVSRSYGYTF

d_gene: TRBD1
j_gene: TRBJ2-5
v_gene: TRBV20-1
abundance: .
CDR3nt: TGCAGTGCTAGAGATATAGGGGGCCTGGGAGAGACCCAGTACTTC
CDR3aa: CSARDIGGLGETQYF

d_gene: .
j_gene: TRBJ2-6
v_gene: TRBV7-3
abundance: many
CDR3nt: TGTGCCAGCAGCTTAGTCGCAACAGGGTTCTCTGGGGCCAACGTCCTGACTTTC
CDR3aa: CASSLVATGFSGANVLTF

d_gene: .
j_gene: TRBJ1-5
v_gene: TRBV5-1
abundance: few
CDR3nt: TGCGCCCGACTCCCCGAAAAGAGCGGCAGTCCGACCCAGCATTTT
CDR3aa: CARLPEKSGSPTQHF

d_gene: .
j_gene: TRBJ2-3
v_gene: TRBV4-3
abundance: many
CDR3nt: TGCGCCAGCAGCCAGGGGCCGAGGGATACGCAGTATTTT
CDR3aa: CASSQGPRDTQYF

d_gene: TRBD1
j_gene: TRBJ2-7
v_gene: TRBV6-1
abundance: many
CDR3nt: TGTGCCAGCACCGTGACAGGGGGCTACGAGCAGTACTTC
CDR3aa: CASTVTGGYEQYF

d_gene: TRBD1
j_gene: TRBJ1-1
v_gene: TRBV19
abundance: few
CDR3nt: TGTGCCAGTAGTAATTACGGGACAGGGGTGACTGAAGCTTTCTTT
CDR3aa: CASSNYGTGVTEAFF

d_gene: TRBD1
j_gene: TRBJ1-4
v_gene: TRBV4-1
abundance: .
CDR3nt: TGCGCCAGCAGCCACCTTCTGGACAGGGCCGGTGAAAAACTGTTTTTT
CDR3aa: CASSHLLDRAGEKLFF

d_gene: TRBD1
j_gene: TRBJ2-7
v_gene: TRBV10-2
abundance: .
CDR3nt: TGCGCCAGCAGTACGACAGGGGAAAACGAGCAGTACTTC
CDR3aa: CASSTTGENEQYF

d_gene: .
j_gene: TRBJ2-3
v_gene: TRBV5-1
abundance: many
CDR3nt: TGCGCCAGCAGCCCCTTACAGGGAGAAGATACGCAGTATTTT
CDR3aa: CASSPLQGEDTQYF

d_gene: .
j_gene: TRBJ2-5
v_gene: TRBV6-2/TRBV6-3
abundance: few
CDR3nt: TGTGCCAGCAGACAAACAGGGGAGGCCCAGTACTTC
CDR3aa: CASRQTGEAQYF

d_gene: TRBD1
j_gene: TRBJ1-5
v_gene: TRBV27
abundance: few
CDR3nt: TGTGCCAGCAGTTCGGACAGGTCGAGTTCTCAGCCCCAGCATTTT
CDR3aa: CASSSDRSSSQPQHF

d_gene: .
j_gene: TRBJ2-1
v_gene: TRBV6-5
abundance: .
CDR3nt: TGTGCCAGCAGGACCGTACGCAATGAGCAGTTCTTC
CDR3aa: CASRTVRNEQFF

d_gene: .
j_gene: TRBJ1-2
v_gene: TRBV15
abundance: few
CDR3nt: TGTGCCACCAGCAGGAATAAGGGTGGCTTGGAGGATGGCTACACCTTC
CDR3aa: CATSRNKGGLEDGYTF

d_gene: TRBD2
j_gene: TRBJ2-1
v_gene: TRBV12-3/TRBV12-4
abundance: many
CDR3nt: TGTGCCAGCAGTTTAGGTCTAGCGGGAATCGATGAGCAGTTCTTC
CDR3aa: CASSLGLAGIDEQFF

d_gene: .
j_gene: TRBJ2-5
v_gene: TRBV5-5
abundance: many
CDR3nt: TGTGCCAGCAGCTTGGAGCGTGAAGAGACCCAGTACTTC
CDR3aa: CASSLEREETQYF

d_gene: TRBD1
j_gene: TRBJ2-2
v_gene: TRBV5-1
abundance: few
CDR3nt: TGCGCCAGCAGCTTTACACCGGGACAGGGGGAGCTGTTTTTT
CDR3aa: CASSFTPGQGELFF

d_gene: TRBD1
j_gene: TRBJ2-3
v_gene: TRBV5-1
abundance: few
CDR3nt: TGCGCCAGCAGCCGCCGGACAGGGGGTACAGATACGCAGTATTTT
CDR3aa: CASSRRTGGTDTQYF

d_gene: .
j_gene: TRBJ1-1
v_gene: TRBV12-3/TRBV12-4
abundance: many
CDR3nt: TGTGCCAGCAGTTTAGTAGGGGCTGCTTTCTTT
CDR3aa: CASSLVGAAFF

d_gene: .
j_gene: TRBJ1-4
v_gene: TRBV12-3/TRBV12-4
abundance: few
CDR3nt: TGTGCCAGTGCCCGGGTTAGGGGAAATGAAAAACTGTTTTTT
CDR3aa: CASARVRGNEKLFF

d_gene: .
j_gene: TRBJ1-6
v_gene: TRBV7-3
abundance: .
CDR3nt: TGTGCCAGCAGCTTAGTTGCGGATAGGCCCCTCCACTTT
CDR3aa: CASSLVADRPLHF

d_gene: TRBD2
j_gene: TRBJ2-3
v_gene: TRBV7-2
abundance: many
CDR3nt: TGTGCCAGCAGCCAAGGGGGCAGCGGGGGGGCTAATACGCAGTATTTT
CDR3aa: CASSQGGSGGANTQYF

d_gene: TRBD2
j_gene: TRBJ2-1
v_gene: TRBV7-6
abundance: .
CDR3nt: TGTGCCAGCAGCGAGCAGGCGGGGCGGGGGGGCAATGAGCAGTTCTTC
CDR3aa: CASSEQAGRGGNEQFF

d_gene: TRBD2
j_gene: TRBJ2-3
v_gene: TRBV24-1
abundance: few
CDR3nt: TGTGCCACCAGTGACTCCGGGACTAGCGACTACACAGATACGCAGTATTTT
CDR3aa: CATSDSGTSDYTDTQYF

d_gene: TRBD2
j_gene: TRBJ2-1
v_gene: TRBV6-2/TRBV6-3
abundance: .
CDR3nt: TGTGCCAGCAGCCGCGGGAGAGCGGGGGCTCAGCAGTTCTTC
CDR3aa: CASSRGRAGAQQFF

d_gene: TRBD1
j_gene: TRBJ2-5
v_gene: TRBV29-1
abundance: .
CDR3nt: TGCAGCGTTGAATTAACAGGGGGCGGGGAGACCCAGTACTTC
CDR3aa: CSVELTGGGETQYF

d_gene: .
j_gene: TRBJ1-2
v_gene: TRBV4-1
abundance: few
CDR3nt: TGCGCCAGCAGCCTGGCGGAGGGCGACTATGGCTACACCTTC
CDR3aa: CASSLAEGDYGYTF

d_gene: .
j_gene: TRBJ1-1
v_gene: TRBV10-3
abundance: many
CDR3nt: TGTGCCATCAGTGAGTCGGGGGGCACTGAAGCTTTCTTT
CDR3aa: CAISESGGTEAFF

d_gene: TRBD1
j_gene: TRBJ2-7
v_gene: TRBV4-3
abundance: few
CDR3nt: TGCGCCAGCAGCCAAGAGGAGGACAGGGTAATCTCGGGGTCCTACGAGCAGTACTTC
CDR3aa: CASSQEEDRVISGSYEQYF

d_gene: .
j_gene: TRBJ2-1
v_gene: TRBV20-1
abundance: .
CDR3nt: TGCAGTGCTAGAGATCACGGGCTTAGGAAGCAGTTCTTC
CDR3aa: CSARDHGLRKQFF

d_gene: .
j_gene: TRBJ2-7
v_gene: TRBV11-2
abundance: few
CDR3nt: TGTGCCAGCAGCCAAGGTCCGAGCTCCTACGAGCAGTACTTC
CDR3aa: CASSQGPSSYEQYF

d_gene: TRBD1
j_gene: TRBJ2-1
v_gene: TRBV24-1
abundance: many
CDR3nt: TGTGCCACCAGTGTGTCGGGACAGGGGGACAATGAGCAGTTCTTC
CDR3aa: CATSVSGQGDNEQFF

d_gene: .
j_gene: TRBJ1-1
v_gene: TRBV18
abundance: few
CDR3nt: TGTGCCAGCTCACCACCTGCCAGGTGGGGCCTCGAAGCTTTCTTT
CDR3aa: CASSPPARWGLEAFF